This TCR beta chain was found in a study of T cell repertoires in cytomegalovirus infection. Study context: Based on public TCR beta signatures, there were indications of CMV infection and of a matching HLA type.

TCRdb reprocessed the reads with MiXCR, giving one entry per CDR3 protein. The sample consists of about 770,000 distinct CDR3 sequences, approximately 32% of them appearing once. This clonotype was observed a handful of times. Its antigen remains unknown. CDR3 length: 15 residues. V was pared by 1 base and J by 0 bases, with 9 bases between. Looked up from germline, CDR1 is SEHNR and CDR2 is FQNEAQ (reference sequence). Study-level findings and limits: Identification of carriers of CMV plus the relevant HLA was achieved through cumulative public TCR beta family frequency.

The material was cultured CD8+ T cells from PBMCs, obtained from culture after CMV antigen stimulation. The rearrangement uses TRBV7-9 and TRBJ1-1; D ambiguous. The sequence was collected from a human donor in good health (CMV status not recorded). Some clones in this sample may be carry-over from other donors' samples. The CDR3 coding sequence is TGTGCCAGCAGCTTAGGGGTGACCATGAACACTGAAGCTTTCTTT. It codes for CASSLGVTMNTEAFF. Full variable domain (missing parts from reference TRBV7-9 and TRBJ1-1): DTGVSQNPRHKITKRGQNVTFRCDPISEHNRLYWYRQTLGQGPEFLTYFQNEAQLEKSRLLSDRFSAERPKGSFSTLEIQRTEQGDSAMYLCASSLGVTMNTEAFFGQGTRLTVV.